This TCR beta chain derives from a study of blood T cell repertoires in COVID-19 (dated by TCRdb to the early 2020s). For context, the study as a whole: The collaborator samples originated in the United States, Italy and Spain and spanned the acute and convalescent phases of COVID-19. The prospective study material was composed of cDNA or gDNA derived from T cells, B-cell-depleted T cells, or PBMCs. Subjects who had been exposed to COVID-19, were actively infected with it, or had recovered from it provided the deeply sampled blood TCRbeta repertoires that made up the dataset. A freely available public database, intended as a resource for researchers studying the immune response to SARS-CoV-2, is where the repertoires were released. The samples were drawn from the first 160 participants of the ongoing ImmuneRACE study and from some 1,300 subjects provided by 6 global collaborators. Nearly every sample came with metadata listing a de-identified subject ID, COVID-19 status, age in years and sex. Where available, HLA class I and class II types were taken from metadata supplied by the sample provider and were not determined by assay-based typing.

As regards this clone: Its antigen specificity is not known. No base quality values were provided; no much bigger clone lies one nucleotide off.

Participants in the prospective study were aged about 18 to 100 years, lived in more than 20 United States geographic areas, and enrolled through a virtual design. In the prospective study, cohorts were assigned on the basis of participant-reported clinical history obtained from a screening survey and a study questionnaire. ImmuneRACE Cohort 3 recovered participants were defined by two consecutive negative NP/OP PCR tests, healthcare professional clearance, or symptom resolution. Mobile phlebotomists in the prospective study collected whole blood, serum and a nasopharyngeal or oropharyngeal swab from every participant. Prospective study participants could optionally give additional blood draws and questionnaires over an approximately 2-month period. Blood samples from the prospective study were shipped frozen or at room temperature prior to DNA extraction. The investigation overall reported the following: The quantity of clinical and demographic metadata differed by source and by participant and was supplied without curation.

TCRbeta CDR3 regions were amplified from genomic DNA by means of the immunoSEQ Assay, a bias-controlled multiplex PCR. As for the original processing: The number of nucleated cells in each sample was estimated by amplification of reference gene primers within the assay. To quantify the absolute abundance of each unique TCRbeta CDR3 rearrangement, sequence reads were collapsed and filtered. For each sample, productive Simpson clonality was calculated as the square root of Simpson's diversity index across productive rearrangements. This immuneACCESS table, as held by TCRdb, lists in-frame sequences with V and J called but not all clones. Of the missing ones, under half trace to an unresolved V gene in checked studies; the others have no known cause. Clonal size and the V and J genes are those of that table, whereas D and trimming came from the DNA. This sample holds more than 250,000 clones; around nine tenths were observed only once. The ten largest make up roughly 6.2% of the sample.

Sequenced: PBMCs or T cells enriched from blood (not recorded which). This clonotype originated in a woman aged 40 to 55 who had recovered from COVID-19.

Here is the DNA: TGTGCCAGCAGCTTAGATGGCGCGGGACAGGGGGCTGATGGCTACACCTTC. This is translated as CASSLDGAGQGADGYTF. The V and J segments used are TRBV7-2 and TRBJ1-2; a stretch of 12 junction bases matches TRBD1. The CDR3 sequence holds 17 residues, the cysteine and phenylalanine included. Only the CDR3 part of the read is kept: 51 bases, read in frame from the first base. Germline trimming amounts to 1 base on V and 6 bases on J, with 9 as the count of junction bases outside the gene matches. CDR1 and CDR2, per the germline V gene, are SGHTA and FQGNSA.